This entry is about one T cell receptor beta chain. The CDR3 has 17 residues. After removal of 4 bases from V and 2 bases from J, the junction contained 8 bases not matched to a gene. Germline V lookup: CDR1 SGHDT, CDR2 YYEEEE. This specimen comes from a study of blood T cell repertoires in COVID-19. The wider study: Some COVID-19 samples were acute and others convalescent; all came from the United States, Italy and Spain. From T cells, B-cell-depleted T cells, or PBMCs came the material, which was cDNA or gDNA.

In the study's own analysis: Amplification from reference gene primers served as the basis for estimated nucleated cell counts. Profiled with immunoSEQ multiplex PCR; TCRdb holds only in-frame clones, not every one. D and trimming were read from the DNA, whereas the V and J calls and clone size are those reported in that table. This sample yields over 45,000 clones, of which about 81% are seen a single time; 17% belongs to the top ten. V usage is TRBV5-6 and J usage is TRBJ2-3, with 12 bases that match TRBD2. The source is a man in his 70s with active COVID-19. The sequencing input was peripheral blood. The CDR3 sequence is CASSLRTSGTTTDTQYF. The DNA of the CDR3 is TGTGCCAGCAGCCTCCGGACTAGCGGGACGACCACAGATACGCAGTATTTT.